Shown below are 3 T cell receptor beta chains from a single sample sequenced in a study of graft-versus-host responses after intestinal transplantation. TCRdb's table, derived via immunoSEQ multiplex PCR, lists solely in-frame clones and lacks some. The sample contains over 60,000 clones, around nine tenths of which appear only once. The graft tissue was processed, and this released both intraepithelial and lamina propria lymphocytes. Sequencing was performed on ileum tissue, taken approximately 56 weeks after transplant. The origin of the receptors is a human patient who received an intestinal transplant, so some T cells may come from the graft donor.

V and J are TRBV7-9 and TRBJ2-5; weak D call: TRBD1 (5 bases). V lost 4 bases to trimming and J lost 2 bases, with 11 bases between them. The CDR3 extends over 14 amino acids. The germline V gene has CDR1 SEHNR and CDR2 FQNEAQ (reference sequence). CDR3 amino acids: CASSSQGRQETQYF. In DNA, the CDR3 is TGTGCCAGCAGCTCCCAGGGTAGACAAGAGACCCAGTACTTC.

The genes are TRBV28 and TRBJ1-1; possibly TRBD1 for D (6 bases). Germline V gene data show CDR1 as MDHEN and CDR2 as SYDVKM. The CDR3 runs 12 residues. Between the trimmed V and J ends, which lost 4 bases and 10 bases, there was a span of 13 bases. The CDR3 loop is CASSSQGRGAFF. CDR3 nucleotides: TGTGCCAGCAGTTCACAGGGAAGGGGAGCTTTCTTT.

In DNA form, the CDR3 reads TGTGCCAGCAGTGTTGTTGGTGGCAATCAGCCCCAGCATTTT. Protein product: CASSVVGGNQPQHF. The V gene is TRBV2, the J gene TRBJ1-5, with D unclear. Deletions cut 4 bases from V and 2 bases from J, with 9 bases between. The CDR3 spans 14 residues. Germline assignment: CDR1 SNHLY and CDR2 FYNNEI.